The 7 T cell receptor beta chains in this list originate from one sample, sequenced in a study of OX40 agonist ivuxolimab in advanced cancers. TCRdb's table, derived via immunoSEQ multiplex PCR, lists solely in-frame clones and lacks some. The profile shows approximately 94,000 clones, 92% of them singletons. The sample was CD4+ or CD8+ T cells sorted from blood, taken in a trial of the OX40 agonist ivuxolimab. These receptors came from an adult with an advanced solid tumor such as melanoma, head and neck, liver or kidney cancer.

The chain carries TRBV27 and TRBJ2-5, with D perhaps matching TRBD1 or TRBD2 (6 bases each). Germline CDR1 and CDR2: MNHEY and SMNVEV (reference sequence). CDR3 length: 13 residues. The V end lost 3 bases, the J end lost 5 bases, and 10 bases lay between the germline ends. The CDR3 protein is CASSFGGPETQYF. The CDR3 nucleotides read TGTGCCAGCAGTTTTGGGGGGCCTGAGACCCAGTACTTC.

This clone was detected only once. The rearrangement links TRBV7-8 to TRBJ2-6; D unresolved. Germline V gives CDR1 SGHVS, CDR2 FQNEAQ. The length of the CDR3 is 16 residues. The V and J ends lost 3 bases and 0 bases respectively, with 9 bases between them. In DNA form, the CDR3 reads TGTGCCAGCAGCTTCCAGTGGAGCTCTGGGGCCAACGTCCTGACTTTC. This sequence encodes CASSFQWSSGANVLTF.

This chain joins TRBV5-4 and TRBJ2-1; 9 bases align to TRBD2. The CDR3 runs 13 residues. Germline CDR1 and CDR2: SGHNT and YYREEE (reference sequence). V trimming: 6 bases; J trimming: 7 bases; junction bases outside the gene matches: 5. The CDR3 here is CASTSGIRNEQFF. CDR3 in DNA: TGTGCCAGCACTAGCGGGATACGGAATGAGCAGTTCTTC.

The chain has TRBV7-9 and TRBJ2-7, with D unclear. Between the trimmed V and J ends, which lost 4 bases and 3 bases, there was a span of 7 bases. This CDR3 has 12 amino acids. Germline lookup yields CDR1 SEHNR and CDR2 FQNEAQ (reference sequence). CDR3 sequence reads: CASSSNNYEQYF. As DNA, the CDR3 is TGTGCCAGCAGCTCGAACAACTACGAGCAGTACTTC.

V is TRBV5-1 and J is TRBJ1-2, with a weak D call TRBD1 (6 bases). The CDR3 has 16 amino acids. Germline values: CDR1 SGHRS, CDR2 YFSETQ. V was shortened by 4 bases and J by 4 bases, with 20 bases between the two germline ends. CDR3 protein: CASSTLQGSPVYGYTF. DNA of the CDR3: TGCGCCAGCAGCACTCTTCAGGGGAGCCCCGTCTATGGCTACACCTTC.

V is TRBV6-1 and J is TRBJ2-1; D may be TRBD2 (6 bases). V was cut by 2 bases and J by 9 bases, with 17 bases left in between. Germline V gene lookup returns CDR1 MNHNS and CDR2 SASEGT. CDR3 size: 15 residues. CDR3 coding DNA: TGTGCCAGCAGTGAACCGCGGAGGGGTCGTGGTGAGCAGTTCTTC. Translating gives CASSEPRRGRGEQFF.

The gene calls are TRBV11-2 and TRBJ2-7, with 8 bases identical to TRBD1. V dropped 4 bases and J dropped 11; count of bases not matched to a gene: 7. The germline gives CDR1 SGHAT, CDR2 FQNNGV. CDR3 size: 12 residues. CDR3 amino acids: CASSSTGQAEYF. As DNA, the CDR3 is TGTGCCAGCAGCTCGACGGGACAGGCCGAGTACTTC.